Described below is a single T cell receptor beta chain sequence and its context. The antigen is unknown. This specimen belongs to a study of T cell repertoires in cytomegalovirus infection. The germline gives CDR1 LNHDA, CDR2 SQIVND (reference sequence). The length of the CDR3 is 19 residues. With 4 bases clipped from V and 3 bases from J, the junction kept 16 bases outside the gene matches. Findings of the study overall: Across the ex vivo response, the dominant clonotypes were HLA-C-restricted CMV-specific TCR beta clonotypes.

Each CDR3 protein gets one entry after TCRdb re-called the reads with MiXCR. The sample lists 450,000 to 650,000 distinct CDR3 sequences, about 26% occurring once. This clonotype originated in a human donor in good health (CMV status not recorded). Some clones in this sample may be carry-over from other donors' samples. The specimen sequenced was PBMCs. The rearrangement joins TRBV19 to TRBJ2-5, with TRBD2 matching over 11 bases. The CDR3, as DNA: TGTGCCAGTAGTAGCCCTTTCGATGTTAGCGGGAGGGGGGAAGAGACCCAGTACTTC. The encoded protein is CASSSPFDVSGRGEETQYF.